The TCR beta chain described here comes from a study of shared T cell receptors in the human thymus (dated by TCRdb to the early 2020s). Broadly, across the study: The study investigated the way shared, self-reactive T-cell receptor alpha chains are produced in the human thymus.

Comments on this clone: Its antigen target is currently unknown. No much larger clonotype is one base removed from it; base qualities were not supplied.

Inclusive of the bounding cysteine and phenylalanine, the CDR3 is 16 residues long. Just the 48-base CDR3 DNA is kept, in frame starting at base 1. Sequences SGHVS (CDR1) and FNYEAQ (CDR2) are obtained from the germline V gene. After removal of 1 base from V and 5 bases from J, the junction retains 6 bases not matched to a gene. The library was made by the immunoSEQ multiplex PCR assay. The immuneACCESS repertoire file appears here via TCRdb, limited to in-frame rearrangements. These files lack a portion of the clones; in checked studies, under half of the deficit traces to unresolved V genes, and the cause of the others is not known. For this sample there are roughly 660,000 clones; over 75% appear just once. 0.0095% to 0.011% of the sample goes to the ten largest clones. These data are also associated with another study on human thymus T cells. In that second paper, the authors write: The donors were immunologically healthy infants in Finland who had open corrective cardiac surgery for congenital heart defects. The thymus tissue came from surgical resects taken out during corrective cardiac surgery. Biased V and J gene segment usage appeared to be present in both thymic and peripheral blood repertoires. The related research found that thymic TCR repertoires overlapped highly between unrelated individuals. TCR alpha and beta repertoires from about 8 infant thymus samples and a few related peripheral blood samples were characterized in the study. Donor ages ranged from roughly 6 to 250 days, and the cohort comprised 5 to 7 male and a couple of female infants. Thymocytes were mechanically released from the tissue and were stored as pellets of 10-30 million cells at -70 degrees C. A QIAsymphony instrument was used to extract genomic DNA from the frozen cell pellets. TCRB and TCRAD loci were amplified from a standardized quantity of quality-controlled genomic DNA using the immunoSEQ multiplex PCR assay. The V(D)J region was spanned by amplicons of a length sufficient to cover the CDR3 and to identify V and J genes. The commercial immunoSEQ service was used to sequence amplicons on an Illumina platform. Primer bias and sequencing errors were corrected as previously described, and TCRAD and TCRB were defined on the basis of the IMGT database. Repertoires were analysed with immunoSEQ Analyzer 3.0 and VDJTools, covering basic statistics, V/J segment usage, diversity estimates, rarefaction and pairwise overlap. Diversity was estimated using the Chao1, ChaoE, Efron-Thisted, Shannon and inverse Simpson indices, and was also estimated on datasets down-sampled to the size of the smallest sample. Repertoire overlap was determined by strict matching of CDR3 nucleotide sequence, V gene and J gene, and Jaccard-based multidimensional scaling clustering was applied. On average, thymus samples gave around 810,000 unique TCRB clonotypes, whereas blood samples gave 80,000 to 85,000.

This TCR was recovered from a boy younger than two with a congenital heart defect. Donor details come from another sample of the same person, matched by shared clones. The chain is made from TRBV7-6 and TRBJ2-7; 12 central bases correspond to TRBD1. Sequencing used thymocytes. The CDR3 region has the sequence CASSLVEGQGAHEQYF. The DNA is as follows: TGTGCCAGCAGCTTAGTTGAGGGACAGGGGGCTCACGAGCAGTACTTC.